This T cell receptor (beta chain) was recovered during a study of CD8 T cells in Susac syndrome. Study-level points and caveats: The number of Susac-specific public clones found was some 17 in total CD8+ repertoires and about 5 in CD8+ TEMRA repertoires. In its TCR sequencing and HLA analysis, the study acknowledged that the number of individuals was relatively small.

RNA in amounts of about 0.5 to 1 ug was reverse transcribed with random hexamers. TCRdb re-analysed the immunoSEQ multiplex PCR reads in MiXCR, keeping a single row per CDR3 protein. This table holds some 97,000 distinct CDR3 sequences, 95% found once. The CDR3 sequence is 14 residues long. V shed 1 base and J shed 7 bases, with 11 bases lying between them. A remark on this clonotype: Its antigen remains unknown.

V gene TRBV12-3 or TRBV12-4 combines with J gene TRBJ1-5; no firm D call. The sequence was collected from a human donor with Susac syndrome. Sequencing input: CD8+ T cells from PBMCs. The CDR3 loop is CASSLGREMQPQHF. The CDR3 DNA is TGTGCCAGCAGTTTAGGACGGGAAATGCAGCCCCAGCATTTT.